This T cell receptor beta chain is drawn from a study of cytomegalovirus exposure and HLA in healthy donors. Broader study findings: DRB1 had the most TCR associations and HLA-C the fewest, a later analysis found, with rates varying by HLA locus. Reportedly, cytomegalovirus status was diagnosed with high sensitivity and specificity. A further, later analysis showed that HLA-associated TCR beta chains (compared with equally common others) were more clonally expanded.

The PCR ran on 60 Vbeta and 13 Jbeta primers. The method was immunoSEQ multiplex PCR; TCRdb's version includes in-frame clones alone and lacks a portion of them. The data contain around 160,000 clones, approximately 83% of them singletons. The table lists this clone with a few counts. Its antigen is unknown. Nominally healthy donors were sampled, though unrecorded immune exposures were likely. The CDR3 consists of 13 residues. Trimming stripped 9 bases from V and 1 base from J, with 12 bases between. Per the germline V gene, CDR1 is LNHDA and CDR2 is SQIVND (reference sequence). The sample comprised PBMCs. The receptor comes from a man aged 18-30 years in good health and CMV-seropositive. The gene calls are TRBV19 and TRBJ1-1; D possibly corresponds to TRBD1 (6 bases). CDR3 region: CASDKGQNTEAFF. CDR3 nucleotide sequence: TGTGCCAGCGATAAGGGACAGAACACTGAAGCTTTCTTT.